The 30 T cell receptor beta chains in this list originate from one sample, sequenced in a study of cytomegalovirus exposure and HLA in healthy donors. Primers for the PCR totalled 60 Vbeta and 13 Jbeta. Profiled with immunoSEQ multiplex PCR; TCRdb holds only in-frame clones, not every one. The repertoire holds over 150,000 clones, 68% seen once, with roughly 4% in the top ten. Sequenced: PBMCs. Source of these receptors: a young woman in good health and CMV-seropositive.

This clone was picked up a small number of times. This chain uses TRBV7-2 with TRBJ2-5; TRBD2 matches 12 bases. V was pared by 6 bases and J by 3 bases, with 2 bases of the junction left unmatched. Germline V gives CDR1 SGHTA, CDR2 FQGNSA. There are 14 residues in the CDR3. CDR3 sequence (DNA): TGTGCCAGCAGACGGACTAGCGGGGAAGAGACCCAGTACTTC. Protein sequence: CASRRTSGEETQYF. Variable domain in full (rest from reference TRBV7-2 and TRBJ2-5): GAGVSQSPSNKVTEKGKDVELRCDPISGHTALYWYRQSLGQGLEFLIYFQGNSAPDKSGLPSDRFSAERTGGSVSTLTIQRTQQEDSAVYLCASRRTSGEETQYFGPGTRLLVL.

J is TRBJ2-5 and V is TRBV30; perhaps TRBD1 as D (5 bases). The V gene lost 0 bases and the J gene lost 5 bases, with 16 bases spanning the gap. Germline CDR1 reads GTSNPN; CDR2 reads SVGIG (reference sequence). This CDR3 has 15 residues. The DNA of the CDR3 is TGTGCCTGGAGTGTACTGCCAGGGATAACGGAGACCCAGTACTTC. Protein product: CAWSVLPGITETQYF.

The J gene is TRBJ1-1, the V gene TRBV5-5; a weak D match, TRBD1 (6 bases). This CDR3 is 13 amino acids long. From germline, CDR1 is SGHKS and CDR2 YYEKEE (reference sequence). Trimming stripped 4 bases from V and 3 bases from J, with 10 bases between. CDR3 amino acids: CASSLQGYTEAFF. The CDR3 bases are TGTGCCAGCAGCCTCCAGGGGTACACTGAAGCTTTCTTT.

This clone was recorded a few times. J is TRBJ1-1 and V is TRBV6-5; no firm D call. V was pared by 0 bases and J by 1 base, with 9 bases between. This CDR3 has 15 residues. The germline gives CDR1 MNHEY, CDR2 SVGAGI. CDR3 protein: CASSYSKAGNTEAFF. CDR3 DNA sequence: TGTGCCAGCAGTTACTCCAAAGCGGGGAACACTGAAGCTTTCTTT.

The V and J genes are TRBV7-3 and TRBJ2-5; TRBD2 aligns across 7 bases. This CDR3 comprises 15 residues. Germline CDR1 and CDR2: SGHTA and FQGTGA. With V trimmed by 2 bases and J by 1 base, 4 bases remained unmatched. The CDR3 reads CASSLYRTSQETQYF. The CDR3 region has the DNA TGTGCCAGCAGCTTATATAGGACTAGCCAAGAGACCCAGTACTTC.

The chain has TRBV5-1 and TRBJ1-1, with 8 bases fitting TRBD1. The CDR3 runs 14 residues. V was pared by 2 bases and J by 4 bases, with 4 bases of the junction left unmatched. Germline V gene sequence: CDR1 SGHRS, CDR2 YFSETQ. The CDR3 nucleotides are TGCGCCAGCAGCTTCAACACAGGGGGCACTGAAGCTTTCTTT. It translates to CASSFNTGGTEAFF. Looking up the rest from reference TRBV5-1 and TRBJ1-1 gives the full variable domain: KAGVTQTPRYLIKTRGQQVTLSCSPISGHRSVSWYQQTPGQGLQFLFEYFSETQRNKGNFPGRFSGRQFSNSRSEMNVSTLELGDSALYLCASSFNTGGTEAFFGQGTRLTVV.

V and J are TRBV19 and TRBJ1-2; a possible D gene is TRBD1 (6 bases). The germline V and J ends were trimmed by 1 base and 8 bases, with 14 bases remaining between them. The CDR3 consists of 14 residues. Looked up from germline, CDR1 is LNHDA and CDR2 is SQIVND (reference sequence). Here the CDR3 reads CASSIAGVSRGYTF. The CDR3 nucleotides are TGTGCCAGTAGTATAGCAGGGGTGTCGCGGGGCTACACCTTC. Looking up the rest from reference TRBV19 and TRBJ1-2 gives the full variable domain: DGGITQSPKYLFRKEGQNVTLSCEQNLNHDAMYWYRQDPGQGLRLIYYSQIVNDFQKGDIAEGYSVSREKKESFPLTVTSAQKNPTAFYLCASSIAGVSRGYTFGSGTRLTVV.

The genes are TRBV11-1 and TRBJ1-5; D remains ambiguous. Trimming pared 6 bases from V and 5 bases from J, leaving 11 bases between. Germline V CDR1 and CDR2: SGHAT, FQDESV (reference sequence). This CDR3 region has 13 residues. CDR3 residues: CASSLRRDQPQHF. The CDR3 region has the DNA TGTGCCAGCAGTCTTCGTCGTGATCAGCCCCAGCATTTT.

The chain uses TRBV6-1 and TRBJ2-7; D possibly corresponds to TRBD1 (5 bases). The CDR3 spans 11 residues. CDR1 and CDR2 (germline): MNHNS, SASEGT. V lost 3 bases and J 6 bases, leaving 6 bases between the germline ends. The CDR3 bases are TGTGCCAGCAGTGACAGGGCCGAGCAGTACTTC. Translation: CASSDRAEQYF.

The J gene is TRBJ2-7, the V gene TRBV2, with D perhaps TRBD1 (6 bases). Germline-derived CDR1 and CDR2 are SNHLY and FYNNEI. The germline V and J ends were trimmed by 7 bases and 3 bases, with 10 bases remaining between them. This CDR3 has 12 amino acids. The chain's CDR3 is CASNTGNYEQYF. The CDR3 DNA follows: TGTGCCAGCAACACAGGGAACTACGAGCAGTACTTC. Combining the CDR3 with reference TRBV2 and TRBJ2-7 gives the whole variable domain EPEVTQTPSHQVTQMGQEVILRCVPISNHLYFYWYRQILGQKVEFLVSFYNNEISEKSEIFDDQFSVERPDGSNFTLKIRSTKLEDSAMYFCASNTGNYEQYFGPGTRLTVT.

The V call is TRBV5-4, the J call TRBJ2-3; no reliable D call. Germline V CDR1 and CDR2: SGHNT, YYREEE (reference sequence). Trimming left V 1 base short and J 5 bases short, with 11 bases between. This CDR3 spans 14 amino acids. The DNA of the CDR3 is TGTGCCAGCAGCTTGAAGCCGGCGGAAGATACGCAGTATTTT. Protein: CASSLKPAEDTQYF.

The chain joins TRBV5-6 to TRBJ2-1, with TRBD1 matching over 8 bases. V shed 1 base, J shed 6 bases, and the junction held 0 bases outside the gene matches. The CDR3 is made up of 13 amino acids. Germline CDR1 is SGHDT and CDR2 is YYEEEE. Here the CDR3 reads CASSLQGANEQFF. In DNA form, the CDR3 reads TGTGCCAGCAGCTTGCAGGGGGCCAATGAGCAGTTCTTC.

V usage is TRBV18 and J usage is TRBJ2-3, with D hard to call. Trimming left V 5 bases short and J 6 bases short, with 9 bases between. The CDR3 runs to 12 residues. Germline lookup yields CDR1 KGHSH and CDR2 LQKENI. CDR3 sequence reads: CASSLYSDTQYF. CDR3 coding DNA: TGTGCCAGCTCATTATACTCGGATACGCAGTATTTT.

CDR3 DNA: TGTGCCAGCAGCTTCAGAACGGGTAATTCACCCCTCCACTTT. Residues: CASSFRTGNSPLHF. The chain carries TRBV7-2 and TRBJ1-6, with no clear D. V dropped 3 bases and J dropped 6 bases, with 9 bases sitting between them. CDR3 size: 14 residues. Germline assignment: CDR1 SGHTA and CDR2 FQGNSA.

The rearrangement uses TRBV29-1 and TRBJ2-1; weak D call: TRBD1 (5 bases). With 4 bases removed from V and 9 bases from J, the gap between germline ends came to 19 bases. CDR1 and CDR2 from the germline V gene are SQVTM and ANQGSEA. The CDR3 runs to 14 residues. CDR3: CSVGGTVGASEQFF. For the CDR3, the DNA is TGCAGCGTTGGAGGAACAGTTGGGGCCAGTGAGCAGTTCTTC.

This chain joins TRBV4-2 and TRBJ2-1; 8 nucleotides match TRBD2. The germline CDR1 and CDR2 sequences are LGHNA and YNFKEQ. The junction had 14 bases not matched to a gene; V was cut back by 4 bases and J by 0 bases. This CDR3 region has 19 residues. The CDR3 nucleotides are TGTGCCAGCAGCCCATACGGACTAGCTCTAAGAAGCTCCTACAATGAGCAGTTCTTC. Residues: CASSPYGLALRSSYNEQFF.

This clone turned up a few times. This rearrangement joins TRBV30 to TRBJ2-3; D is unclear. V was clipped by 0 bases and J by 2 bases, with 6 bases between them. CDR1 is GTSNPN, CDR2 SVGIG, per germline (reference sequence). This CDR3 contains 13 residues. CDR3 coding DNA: TGTGCCTGGAGTGTTACTTTCACAGATACGCAGTATTTT. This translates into CAWSVTFTDTQYF.

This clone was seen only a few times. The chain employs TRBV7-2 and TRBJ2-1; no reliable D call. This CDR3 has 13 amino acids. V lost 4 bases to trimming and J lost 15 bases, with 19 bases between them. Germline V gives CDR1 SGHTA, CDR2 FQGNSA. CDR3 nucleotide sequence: TGTGCCAGCAGCTCCGTCGGTGAGCCCCCTCGGTTCTTC. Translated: CASSSVGEPPRFF.

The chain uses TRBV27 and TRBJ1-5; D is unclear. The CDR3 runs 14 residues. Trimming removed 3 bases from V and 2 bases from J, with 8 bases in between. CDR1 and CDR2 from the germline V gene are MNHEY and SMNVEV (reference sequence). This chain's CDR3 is CASSFLGGNQPQHF. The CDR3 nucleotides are TGTGCCAGCAGTTTCTTGGGAGGCAATCAGCCCCAGCATTTT.

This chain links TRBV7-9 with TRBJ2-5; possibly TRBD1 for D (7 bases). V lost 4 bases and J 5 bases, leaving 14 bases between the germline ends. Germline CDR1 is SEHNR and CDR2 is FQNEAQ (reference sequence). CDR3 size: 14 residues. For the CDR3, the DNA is TGTGCCAGCAGCTCCAGGGGGGTCTGGGAGACCCAGTACTTC. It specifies CASSSRGVWETQYF.

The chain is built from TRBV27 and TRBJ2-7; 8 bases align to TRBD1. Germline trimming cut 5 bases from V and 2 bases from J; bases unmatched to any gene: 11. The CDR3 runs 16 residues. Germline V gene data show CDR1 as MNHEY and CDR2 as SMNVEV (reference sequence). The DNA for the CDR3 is TGTGCCAGCAGTCCACCACCCGGGACAGGCACCTACGAGCAGTACTTC. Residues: CASSPPPGTGTYEQYF.

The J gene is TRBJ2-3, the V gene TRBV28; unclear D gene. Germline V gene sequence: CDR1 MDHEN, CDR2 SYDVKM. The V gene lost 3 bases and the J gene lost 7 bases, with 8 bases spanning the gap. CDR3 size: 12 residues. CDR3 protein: CASSLVGYTQYF. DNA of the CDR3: TGTGCCAGCAGTTTGGTCGGTTATACGCAGTATTTT.

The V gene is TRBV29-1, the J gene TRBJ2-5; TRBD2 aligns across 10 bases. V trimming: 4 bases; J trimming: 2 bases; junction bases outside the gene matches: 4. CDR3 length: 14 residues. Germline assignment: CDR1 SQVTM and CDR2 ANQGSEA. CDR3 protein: CSVVASGRQETQYF. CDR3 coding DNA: TGCAGCGTTGTGGCTAGCGGGAGACAAGAGACCCAGTACTTC. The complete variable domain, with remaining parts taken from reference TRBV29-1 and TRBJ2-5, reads SAVISQKPSRDICQRGTSLTIQCQVDSQVTMMFWYRQQPGQSLTLIATANQGSEATYESGFVIDKFPISRPNLTFSTLTVSNMSPEDSSIYLCSVVASGRQETQYFGPGTRLLVL.

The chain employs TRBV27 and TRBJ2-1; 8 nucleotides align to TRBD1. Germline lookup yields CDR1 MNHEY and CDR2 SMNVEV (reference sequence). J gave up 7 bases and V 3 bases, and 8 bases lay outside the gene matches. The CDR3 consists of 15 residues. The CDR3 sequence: CASSFTGGTWNEQFF. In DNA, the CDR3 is TGTGCCAGCAGTTTCACAGGGGGTACGTGGAATGAGCAGTTCTTC.

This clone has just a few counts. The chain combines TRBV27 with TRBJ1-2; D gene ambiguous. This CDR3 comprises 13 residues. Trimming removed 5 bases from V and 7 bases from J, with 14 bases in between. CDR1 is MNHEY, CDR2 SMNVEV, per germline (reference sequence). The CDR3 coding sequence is TGTGCCAGCAGTCCGGGTCGACTGGGTGGCTACACCTTC. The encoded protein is CASSPGRLGGYTF.

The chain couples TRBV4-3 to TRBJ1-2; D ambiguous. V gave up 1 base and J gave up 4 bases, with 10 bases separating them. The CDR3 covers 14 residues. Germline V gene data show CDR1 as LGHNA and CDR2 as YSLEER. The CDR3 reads CASSQGSWAYGYTF. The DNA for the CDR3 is TGCGCCAGCAGCCAAGGAAGTTGGGCCTATGGCTACACCTTC.

The CDR3 region has the DNA TGTGCCAGCTCACCACCATTTAGTGAGCAGTACTTC. Protein: CASSPPFSEQYF. The chain employs TRBV18 and TRBJ2-7; D unclear. In germline, CDR1 is KGHSH, CDR2 LQKENI. V dropped 0 bases and J dropped 7 bases, with 7 bases sitting between them. CDR3 length equals 12 residues. Looking up the rest from reference TRBV18 and TRBJ2-7 gives the full variable domain: NAGVMQNPRHLVRRRGQEARLRCSPMKGHSHVYWYRQLPEEGLKFMVYLQKENIIDESGMPKERFSAEFPKEGPSILRIQQVVRGDSAAYFCASSPPFSEQYFGPGTRLTVT.

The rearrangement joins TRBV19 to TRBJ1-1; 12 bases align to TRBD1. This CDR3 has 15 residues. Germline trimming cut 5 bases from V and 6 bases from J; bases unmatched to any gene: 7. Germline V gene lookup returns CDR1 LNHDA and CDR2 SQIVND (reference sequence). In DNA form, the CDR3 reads TGTGCCAGTAGTCCGGGACAGGGGGCGTTCGCTGAAGCTTTCTTT. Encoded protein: CASSPGQGAFAEAFF.

CDR3 amino acids: CSVRSGGKGSYEQYF. The CDR3 coding sequence is TGCAGCGTTCGCTCAGGGGGTAAGGGCTCCTACGAGCAGTACTTC. This chain uses TRBV29-1 with TRBJ2-5, with TRBD1 matching over 7 bases. Matching the DNA end better, TRBJ2-7 makes the J call doubtful. This CDR3 is 15 amino acids long. CDR1 and CDR2 from the germline V gene are SQVTM and ANQGSEA.

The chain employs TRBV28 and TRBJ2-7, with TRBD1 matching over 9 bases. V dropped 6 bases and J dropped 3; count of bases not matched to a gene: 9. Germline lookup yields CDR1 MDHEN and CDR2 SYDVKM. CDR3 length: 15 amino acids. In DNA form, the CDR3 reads TGTGCCAGCAGCCCCAACAGGGGGCGCTTCTACGAGCAGTACTTC. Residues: CASSPNRGRFYEQYF.